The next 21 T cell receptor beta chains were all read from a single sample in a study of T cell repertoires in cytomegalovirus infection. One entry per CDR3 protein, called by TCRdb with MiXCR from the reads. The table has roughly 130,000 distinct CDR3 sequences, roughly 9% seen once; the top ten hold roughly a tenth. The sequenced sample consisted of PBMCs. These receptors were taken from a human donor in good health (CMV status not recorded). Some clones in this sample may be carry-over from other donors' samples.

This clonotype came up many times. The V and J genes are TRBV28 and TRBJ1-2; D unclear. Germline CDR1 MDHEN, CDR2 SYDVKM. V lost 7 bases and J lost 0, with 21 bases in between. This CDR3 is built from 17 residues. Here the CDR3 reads CASMLPAASKTNYGYTF. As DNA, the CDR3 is TGTGCCAGCATGCTTCCGGCAGCTAGTAAGACTAACTATGGCTACACCTTC.

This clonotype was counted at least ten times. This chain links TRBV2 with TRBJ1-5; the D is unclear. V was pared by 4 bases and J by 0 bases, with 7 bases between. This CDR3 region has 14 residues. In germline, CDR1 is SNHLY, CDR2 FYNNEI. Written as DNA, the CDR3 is TGTGCCAGCAGTGCTGTAAATAGCAATCAGCCCCAGCATTTT. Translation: CASSAVNSNQPQHF.

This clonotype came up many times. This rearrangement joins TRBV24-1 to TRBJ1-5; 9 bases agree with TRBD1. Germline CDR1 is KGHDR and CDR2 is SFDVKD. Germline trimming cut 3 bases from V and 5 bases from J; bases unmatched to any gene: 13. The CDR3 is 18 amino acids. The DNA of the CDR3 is TGTGCCACCAGTGATCCAACAACCCCCCGGGACAGGGATCAGCCCCAGCATTTT. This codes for CATSDPTTPRDRDQPQHF.

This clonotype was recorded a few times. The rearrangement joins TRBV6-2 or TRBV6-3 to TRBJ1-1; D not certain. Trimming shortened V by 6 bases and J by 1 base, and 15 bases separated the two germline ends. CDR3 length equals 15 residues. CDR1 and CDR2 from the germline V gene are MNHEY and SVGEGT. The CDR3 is CASRLRVTANTEAFF. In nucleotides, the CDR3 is TGTGCCAGCAGGCTGCGGGTGACCGCGAACACTGAAGCTTTCTTT.

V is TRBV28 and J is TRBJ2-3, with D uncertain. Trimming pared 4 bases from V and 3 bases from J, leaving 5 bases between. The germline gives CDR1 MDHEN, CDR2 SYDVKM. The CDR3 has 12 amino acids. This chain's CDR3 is CASSSTTDTQYF. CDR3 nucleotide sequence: TGTGCCAGCAGTTCTACAACAGATACGCAGTATTTT.

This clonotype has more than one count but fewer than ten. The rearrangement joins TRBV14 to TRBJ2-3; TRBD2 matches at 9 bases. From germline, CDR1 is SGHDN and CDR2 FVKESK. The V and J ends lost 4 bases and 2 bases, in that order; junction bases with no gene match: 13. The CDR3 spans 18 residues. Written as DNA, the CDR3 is TGTGCCAGCAGCCCTTCTATTAGCGGGGGAGAAGACACAGATACGCAGTATTTT. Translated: CASSPSISGGEDTDTQYF. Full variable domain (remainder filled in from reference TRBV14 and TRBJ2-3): EAGVTQFPSHSVIEKGQTVTLRCDPISGHDNLYWYRRVMGKEIKFLLHFVKESKQDESGMPNNRFLAERTGGTYSTLKVQPAELEDSGVYFCASSPSISGGEDTDTQYFGPGTRLTVL.

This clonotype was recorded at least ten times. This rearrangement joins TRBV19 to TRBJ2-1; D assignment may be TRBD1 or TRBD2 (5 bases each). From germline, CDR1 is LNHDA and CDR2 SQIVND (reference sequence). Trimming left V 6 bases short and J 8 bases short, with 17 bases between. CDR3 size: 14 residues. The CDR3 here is CASRREGARYEQFF. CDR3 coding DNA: TGTGCCAGTAGGAGGGAAGGGGCGCGGTATGAGCAGTTCTTC.

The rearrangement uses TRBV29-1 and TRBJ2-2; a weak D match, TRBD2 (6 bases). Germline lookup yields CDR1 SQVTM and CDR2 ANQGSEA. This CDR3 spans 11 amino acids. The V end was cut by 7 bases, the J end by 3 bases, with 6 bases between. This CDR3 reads CSGGDTGELFF. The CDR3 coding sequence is TGCAGCGGCGGGGACACCGGGGAGCTGTTTTTT.

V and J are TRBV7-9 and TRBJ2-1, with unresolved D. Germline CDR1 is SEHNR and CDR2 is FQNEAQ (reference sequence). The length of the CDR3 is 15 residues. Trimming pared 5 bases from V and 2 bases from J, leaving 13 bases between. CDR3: CASSPDHQPYNEQFF. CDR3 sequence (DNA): TGTGCCAGCAGCCCCGACCATCAGCCCTACAATGAGCAGTTCTTC. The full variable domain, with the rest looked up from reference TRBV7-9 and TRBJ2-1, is DTGVSQNPRHKITKRGQNVTFRCDPISEHNRLYWYRQTLGQGPEFLTYFQNEAQLEKSRLLSDRFSAERPKGSFSTLEIQRTEQGDSAMYLCASSPDHQPYNEQFFGPGTRLTVL.

The CDR3 DNA sequence: TGCAGTGCTAGAGGACAGATGAACACTGAAGCTTTCTTT. Its protein product is CSARGQMNTEAFF. This chain uses TRBV20-1 with TRBJ1-1; possible D gene TRBD1, 5 bases. This CDR3 has 13 amino acids. Trimming pared 1 base from V and 0 bases from J, leaving 6 bases between. Germline CDR1 and CDR2: DFQATT and SNEGSKA (reference sequence).

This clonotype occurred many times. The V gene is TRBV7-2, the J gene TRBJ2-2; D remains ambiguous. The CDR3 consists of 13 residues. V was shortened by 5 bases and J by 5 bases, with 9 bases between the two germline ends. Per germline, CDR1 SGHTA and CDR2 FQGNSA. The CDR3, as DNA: TGTGCCAGCAGCAACATGGGGACCGGGGAGCTGTTTTTT. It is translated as CASSNMGTGELFF.

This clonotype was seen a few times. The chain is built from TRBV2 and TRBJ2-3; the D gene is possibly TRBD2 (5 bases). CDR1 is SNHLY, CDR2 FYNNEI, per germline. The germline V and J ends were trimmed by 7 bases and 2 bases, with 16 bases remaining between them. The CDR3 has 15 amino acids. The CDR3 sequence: CASKSFGVSTDTQYF. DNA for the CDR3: TGTGCCAGCAAGAGTTTCGGGGTCTCCACAGATACGCAGTATTTT. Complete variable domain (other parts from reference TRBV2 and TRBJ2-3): EPEVTQTPSHQVTQMGQEVILRCVPISNHLYFYWYRQILGQKVEFLVSFYNNEISEKSEIFDDQFSVERPDGSNFTLKIRSTKLEDSAMYFCASKSFGVSTDTQYFGPGTRLTVL.

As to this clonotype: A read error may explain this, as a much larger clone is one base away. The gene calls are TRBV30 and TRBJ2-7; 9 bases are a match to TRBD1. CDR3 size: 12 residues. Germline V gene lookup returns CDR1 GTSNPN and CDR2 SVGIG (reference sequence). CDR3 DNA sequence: TGTACCTGGGAGACAGGGGGGTACGAGCAGTACTTC. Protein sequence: CTWETGGYEQYF.

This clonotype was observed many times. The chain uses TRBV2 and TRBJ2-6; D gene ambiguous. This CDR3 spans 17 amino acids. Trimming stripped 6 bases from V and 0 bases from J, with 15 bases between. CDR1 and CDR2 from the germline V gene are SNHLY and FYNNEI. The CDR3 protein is CASRAGRTISGANVLTF. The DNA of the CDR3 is TGTGCCAGCAGGGCCGGACGGACGATCTCTGGGGCCAACGTCCTGACTTTC.

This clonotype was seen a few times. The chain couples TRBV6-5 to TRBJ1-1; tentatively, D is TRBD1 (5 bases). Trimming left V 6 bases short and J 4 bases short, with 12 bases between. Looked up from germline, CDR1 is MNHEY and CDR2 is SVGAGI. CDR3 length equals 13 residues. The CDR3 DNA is TGTGCCAGCAGGGTGGGGCTCGGCACTGAAGCTTTCTTT. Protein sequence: CASRVGLGTEAFF.

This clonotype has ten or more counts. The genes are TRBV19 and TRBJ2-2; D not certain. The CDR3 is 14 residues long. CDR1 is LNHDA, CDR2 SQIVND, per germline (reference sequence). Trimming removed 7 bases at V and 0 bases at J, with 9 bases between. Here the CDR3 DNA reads TGTGCCAGTACGCGGCAGGCGAACACCGGGGAGCTGTTTTTT. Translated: CASTRQANTGELFF.

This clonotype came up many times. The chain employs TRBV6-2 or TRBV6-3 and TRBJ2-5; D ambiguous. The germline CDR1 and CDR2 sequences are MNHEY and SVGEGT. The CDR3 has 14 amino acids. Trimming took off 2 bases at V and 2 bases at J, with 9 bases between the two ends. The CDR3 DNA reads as TGTGCCAGCAGTTACAAGACATTTCAAGAGACCCAGTACTTC. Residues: CASSYKTFQETQYF.

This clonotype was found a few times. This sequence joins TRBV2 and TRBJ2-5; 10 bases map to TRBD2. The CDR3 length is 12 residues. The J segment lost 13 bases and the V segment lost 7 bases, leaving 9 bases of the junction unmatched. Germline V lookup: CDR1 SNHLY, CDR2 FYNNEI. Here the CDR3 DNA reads TGTGCCAGCATGGCTAGCGGGGGCCGGAGGTACTTC. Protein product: CASMASGGRRYF.

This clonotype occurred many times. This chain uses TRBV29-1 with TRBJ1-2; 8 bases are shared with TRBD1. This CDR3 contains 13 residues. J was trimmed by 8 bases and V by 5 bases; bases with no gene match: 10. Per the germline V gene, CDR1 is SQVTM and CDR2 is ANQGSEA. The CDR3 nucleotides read TGCAGCGTTTGGGGCCCGACAGGGGACGGCTACACCTTC. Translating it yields CSVWGPTGDGYTF.

Here the CDR3 DNA reads TGTGCCAGCAGCCAAGCTACAGGCAAAGAGACCCAGTACTTC. It codes for CASSQATGKETQYF. The chain combines TRBV3-1 with TRBJ2-5; tentatively, D is TRBD1 (5 bases). The germline V and J ends were trimmed by 1 base and 3 bases, with 9 bases remaining between them. This CDR3 spans 14 amino acids. In germline, CDR1 is LGHDT, CDR2 YNNKEL (reference sequence).

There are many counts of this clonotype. CDR3 in DNA: TGTGCCAGCAGTGAGCGGACGCCCTACGAGCAGTACTTC. It yields the protein CASSERTPYEQYF. V gene TRBV2 combines with J gene TRBJ2-7; D remains ambiguous. Trimming pared 3 bases from V and 2 bases from J, leaving 8 bases between. The CDR3 has 13 amino acids. Per germline, CDR1 SNHLY and CDR2 FYNNEI.